This paragraph covers one TCR beta chain sequence. This record belongs to a study of OX40 agonist ivuxolimab in advanced cancers. Overall study context: Patients with hepatocellular carcinoma, melanoma, renal cell or head and neck cancer made up the dose-escalation patients.

Assay: immunoSEQ multiplex PCR; the TCRdb copy retains only in-frame clones and omits some. The top ten clones hold about 5% of a sample with tens of thousands of clones, roughly 77% of them seen once. CDR1 is MNHEY, CDR2 SMNVEV, per germline (reference sequence). The CDR3 is 14 amino acids. V lost 5 bases to trimming and J lost 9 bases, with 19 bases between them. This receptor was identified in an adult with an advanced solid tumor such as melanoma, head and neck, liver or kidney cancer. The chain carries TRBV27 and TRBJ1-1; D may be TRBD1 (6 bases). Material: CD4+ or CD8+ T cells sorted from blood, obtained in a trial of the OX40 agonist ivuxolimab. The CDR3 DNA reads TGTGCCAGCAGTCCTCACGGAGGGGGGGGAAAAGCTTTCTTT. This encodes CASSPHGGGGKAFF.